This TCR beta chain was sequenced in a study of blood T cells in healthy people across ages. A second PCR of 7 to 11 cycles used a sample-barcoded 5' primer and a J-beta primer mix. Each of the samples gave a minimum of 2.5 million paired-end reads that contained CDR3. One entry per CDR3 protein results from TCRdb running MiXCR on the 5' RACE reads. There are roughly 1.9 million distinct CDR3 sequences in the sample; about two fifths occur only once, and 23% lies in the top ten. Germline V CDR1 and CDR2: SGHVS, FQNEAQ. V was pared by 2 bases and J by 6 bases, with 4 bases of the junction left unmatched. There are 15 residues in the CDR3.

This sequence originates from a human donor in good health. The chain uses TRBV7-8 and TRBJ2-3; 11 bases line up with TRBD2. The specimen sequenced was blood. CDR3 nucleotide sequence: TGTGCCAGCAGCTTACCTAGCGGGGGGTCGGATACGCAGTATTTT. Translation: CASSLPSGGSDTQYF.